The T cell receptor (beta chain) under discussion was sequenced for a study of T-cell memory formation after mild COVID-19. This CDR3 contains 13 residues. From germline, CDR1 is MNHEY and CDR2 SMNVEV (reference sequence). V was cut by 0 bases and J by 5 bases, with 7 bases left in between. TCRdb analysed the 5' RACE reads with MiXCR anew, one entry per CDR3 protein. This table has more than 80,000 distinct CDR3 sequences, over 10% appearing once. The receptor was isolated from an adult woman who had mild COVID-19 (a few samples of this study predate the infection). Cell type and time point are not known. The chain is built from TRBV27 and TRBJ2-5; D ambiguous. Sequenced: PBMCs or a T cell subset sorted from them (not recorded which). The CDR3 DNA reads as TGTGCCAGCAGTTTATCGCCAGTGGAGACCCAGTACTTC. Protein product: CASSLSPVETQYF.